A selection of T cell receptor beta chains follows, all from one sample in a study of tumor and adjacent non-tumor tissue in lung cancer. TCRdb fed the multiplex PCR reads into MiXCR, producing one record per CDR3 protein. The sample lists tens of thousands of distinct CDR3 sequences, about three quarters occurring once. Sequenced sample: lung tumor tissue. The source of these receptors is a man aged 55 to 70 with non-small cell lung cancer. The CDR3 runs from the conserved cysteine through the conserved F or W.

j_call | v_call | cdr3_aa
TRBJ2-2 | TRBV4-1 | CASSQDTGGHTGELFF
TRBJ2-1 | TRBV11-1 | CASSFASDYNVQFF
TRBJ1-2 | TRBV7-8 | CASGLMTDPNYGYTF
TRBJ2-1 | TRBV6-1 | CASSELSRRYNEQFF
TRBJ2-3 | TRBV18 | CASSREDRLGTDTQYF
TRBJ2-1 | TRBV6-1 | CASSEAGNREQIF
TRBJ2-2 | TRBV5-5 | CVSSIGTVNTGELFF
TRBJ2-3 | TRBV6-2/TRBV6-3 | CVSSYQPGLAGGYTDTQYF
TRBJ2-2 | TRBV6-2/TRBV6-3 | CVSLRASGMNTRELFF
TRBJ2-1 | TRBV19 | CASSTPNRGRYEQFF
TRBJ1-1 | TRBV6-5 | CASSGSRRGVTEAFF
TRBJ2-5 | TRBV11-1 | CASSHKVAGVESQYF
TRBJ2-2 | TRBV11-1 | CASNYTSGIGELF
TRBJ2-7 | TRBV6-1 | CVNSEAGAESSYEQYF
TRBJ1-5 | TRBV12-3/TRBV12-4 | CDSSFGIGARDQPQHF
TRBJ1-2 | TRBV6-1 | CANTYVTGDGHTF
TRBJ2-3 | TRBV28 | CASSAATLAGGLDTQYF
TRBJ1-1 | TRBV11-1 | CASSLNPGARALF
TRBJ2-3 | TRBV29-1 | CSVAGTSGSGTQYF
TRBJ1-1 | TRBV6-1 | CAISPGTGNTEVFF
TRBJ1-1 | TRBV7-9 | CASSSWREGREAFF
TRBJ2-3 | TRBV10-2 | CASGTSGTTDTQYF
TRBJ1-4 | TRBV6-2/TRBV6-3 | CSSTYFQEDGEKLFF
TRBJ2-3 | TRBV20-1 | CSAQDPASGITVTQYF
TRBJ2-4 | TRBV12-3/TRBV12-4 | CVRSSAGVGIQYF
TRBJ2-1 | TRBV10-1 | CASSPRTIGRGNELFF
TRBJ2-6 | TRBV5-1 | CANSQGSVGGANVLTF
TRBJ2-5 | TRBV29-1 | CSVAEETQYF
TRBJ2-1 | TRBV5-1 | CSSSSSGGSPNEQFF
TRBJ2-7 | TRBV6-1 | CASSEAASGRGEQYF
TRBJ2-2 | TRBV5-5 | CASSLAPSGKRDGELFF
TRBJ2-7 | TRBV6-2/TRBV6-3 | CASKSGTSATYEQYF
TRBJ2-7 | TRBV29-1 | CSVEWIDHPYEQYF
TRBJ2-3 | TRBV20-1 | CSAPTSGRAGTETQYF
TRBJ2-3 | TRBV10-2 | CASSDLRTGGTDMQYF
TRBJ1-1 | TRBV5-1 | CTSSSTGPEAFF
TRBJ2-1 | TRBV20-1 | CSARKGNSEQFF
TRBJ1-5 | TRBV6-5 | CASTSRQGGNQHRHF
TRBJ1-2 | TRBV6-6 | CASSPGEGDGYAF
TRBJ2-1 | TRBV10-3 | CAIGTSGRQQQFF
TRBJ1-1 | TRBV29-1 | CSVSFENIEAFF
TRBJ1-2 | TRBV29-1 | CSVEVPDRNYGYTF
TRBJ1-5 | TRBV12-3/TRBV12-4 | CTSSFGRGARDQPQHF
TRBJ2-3 | TRBV28 | CVSSPLWTGGTDMQYF
TRBJ2-3 | TRBV6-1 | CASSVPSGSPSDTQYF